These 25 T cell receptor beta chains came from one sample sequenced in a study of T cell responses to AZD1222 COVID-19 vaccine (dated by TCRdb to 2020 to 2022). Library generation was performed with the immunoSEQ multiplex PCR assay. Held by TCRdb, this immuneACCESS table contains in-frame sequences only and omits some clones. Under half of the omission traces to an unresolved V gene where checked; the cause of the rest is unknown. The sample table shows approximately 79,000 clones, and about 87% are seen once. The ten largest make up approximately 15% of the sample. What the time point label conveys for this sample: baseline before first vaccination. Material: peripheral blood, obtained on day 0 of AZD1222 vaccination. The receptor source for this set is an adult in good health.

The chain combines TRBV28 with TRBJ1-2, with 9 bases identical to TRBD1. The CDR3 is 16 residues long. From germline, CDR1 is MDHEN and CDR2 SYDVKM. After removal of 5 bases from V and 4 bases from J, the junction contained 11 bases not matched to a gene. The CDR3, as DNA: TGTGCCAGCAGTCCTACCGGGACAGGGACCTTCTATGGCTACACCTTC. Translation: CASSPTGTGTFYGYTF.

The rearrangement joins TRBV28 to TRBJ2-7; D is unclear. Per germline, CDR1 MDHEN and CDR2 SYDVKM. The CDR3 is made up of 15 amino acids. V shed 4 bases and J shed 0 bases, with 13 bases lying between them. CDR3 amino acids: CASSSAVRSSYEQYF. The CDR3 DNA is TGTGCCAGCAGTTCGGCAGTTAGGTCCTCCTACGAGCAGTACTTC.

This chain joins TRBV28 and TRBJ1-1; D perhaps matches TRBD1 (5 bases). Trimming stripped 5 bases from V and 5 bases from J, with 9 bases between. The CDR3 contains 12 residues. Germline values: CDR1 MDHEN, CDR2 SYDVKM. The CDR3 loop reads CASSRGETEAFF. DNA of the CDR3: TGTGCCAGCAGTCGAGGGGAAACTGAAGCTTTCTTT.

The chain links TRBV15 to TRBJ2-2; the D gene is possibly TRBD2 (6 bases). Between the trimmed V and J ends, which lost 5 bases and 2 bases, there was a span of 15 bases. The CDR3 runs 16 residues. The V gene's germline CDR1 is LNHNV and CDR2 YYDKDF (reference sequence). CDR3 sequence: CATSPAGLTNTGELFF. CDR3 coding DNA: TGTGCCACCAGCCCCGCGGGACTTACAAACACCGGGGAGCTGTTTTTT.

This clone was found once. The V call is TRBV11-2, the J call TRBJ2-3, with 9 bases that match TRBD2. CDR1 SGHAT and CDR2 FQNNGV come from the germline V gene. The trim removed 2 bases at V and 0 bases at J, leaving 9 bases unmatched. The CDR3 is 18 residues long. CDR3 DNA: TGTGCCAGCAGCTTAACACTGACTAGCGGCCTTAGCACAGATACGCAGTATTTT. Translated: CASSLTLTSGLSTDTQYF. The whole variable domain, filled in from reference TRBV11-2 and TRBJ2-3, reads EAGVAQSPRYKIIEKRQSVAFWCNPISGHATLYWYQQILGQGPKLLIQFQNNGVVDDSQLPKDRFSAERLKGVDSTLKIQPAKLEDSAVYLCASSLTLTSGLSTDTQYFGPGTRLTVL.

V and J are TRBV15 and TRBJ1-1, with D possibly being TRBD1 (6 bases). Germline CDR1 reads LNHNV; CDR2 reads YYDKDF (reference sequence). CDR3 length equals 13 residues. V shed 5 bases and J shed 1 base, with 8 bases lying between them. The CDR3 nucleotides are TGTGCCACCAGCCGGACAGCGAACACTGAAGCTTTCTTT. Encoded protein: CATSRTANTEAFF.

V usage is TRBV7-9 and J usage is TRBJ2-3; 7 bases align to TRBD1. CDR3 length equals 16 residues. J lost 1 base, V lost 5 bases, and 9 bases had no gene match. CDR1 SEHNR and CDR2 FQNEAQ come from the germline V gene (reference sequence). This CDR3 is CASSPGTAVGTDTQYF. DNA for the CDR3: TGTGCCAGCAGCCCCGGGACAGCGGTGGGCACAGATACGCAGTATTTT.

Regarding this clone: The limits of the CDR3 on the DNA are not certain, so only TCRdb's listed CDR3 is given. This chain uses TRBV20-1 with TRBJ2-5. The CDR3 has 11 residues if both end residues are counted. Germline CDR1 reads DFQATT; CDR2 reads SNEGSKA (reference sequence). CDR3 in amino acids: CSASFLETQYF.

The rearrangement uses TRBV10-3 and TRBJ2-3, with 8 bases aligning to TRBD2. J was trimmed by 1 base and V by 5 bases; bases with no gene match: 5. In germline, CDR1 is ENHRY, CDR2 SYGVKD. CDR3 length equals 15 residues. The chain's CDR3 is CAISPSGGGTDTQYF. The CDR3 nucleotides read TGTGCCATCAGTCCGAGCGGGGGCGGCACAGATACGCAGTATTTT.

V usage is TRBV3-1 (or the pseudogene TRBV3-2) and J usage is TRBJ2-7; 8 nucleotides match TRBD2. Germline V gene sequence: CDR1 LGHDT, CDR2 YNNKEL (reference sequence). This CDR3 has 16 amino acids. V shed 0 bases, J shed 7 bases, and the junction held 11 bases outside the gene matches. The CDR3 sequence is CASSQDKGLAGLEQYF. As DNA, the CDR3 is TGTGCCAGCAGCCAAGATAAAGGACTAGCTGGGCTGGAGCAGTACTTC.

The V and J genes are TRBV14 and TRBJ2-5, with TRBD2 matching over 7 bases. The CDR3 contains 15 residues. Germline V gene data show CDR1 as SGHDN and CDR2 as FVKESK. V lost 4 bases to trimming and J lost 5 bases; unmatched junction nucleotides: 10. The CDR3 nucleotides read TGTGCCAGCAGCCGTCCCTGGGCGGGAGTGGAGACCCAGTACTTC. Its translation: CASSRPWAGVETQYF. The complete variable domain, with remaining parts taken from reference TRBV14 and TRBJ2-5, reads EAGVTQFPSHSVIEKGQTVTLRCDPISGHDNLYWYRRVMGKEIKFLLHFVKESKQDESGMPNNRFLAERTGGTYSTLKVQPAELEDSGVYFCASSRPWAGVETQYFGPGTRLLVL.

The chain is built from TRBV7-2 and TRBJ2-3, with 7 bases matching TRBD2. V lost 1 base and J lost 0; bases outside the gene matches: 7. CDR3 length: 17 residues. CDR1 SGHTA and CDR2 FQGNSA come from the germline V gene. CDR3 protein: CASSLDGRGWSTDTQYF. DNA of the CDR3: TGTGCCAGCAGCTTAGATGGGAGGGGCTGGAGCACAGATACGCAGTATTTT.

The chain couples TRBV27 to TRBJ1-1, with D maybe TRBD1 (6 bases). The CDR3 is 15 amino acids. Trimming took 2 bases from V and 10 from J, leaving 20 bases between them. Germline V gene lookup returns CDR1 MNHEY and CDR2 SMNVEV (reference sequence). The DNA of the CDR3 is TGTGCCAGCAGTTTAATGCCCCCCTCAGGGGAAGGAGCTTTCTTT. Its protein is CASSLMPPSGEGAFF.

The chain has TRBV30 and TRBJ1-2, with no clear D. The CDR3 extends over 12 amino acids. Germline CDR1 and CDR2: GTSNPN and SVGIG (reference sequence). V was cut by 4 bases and J by 4 bases, with 10 bases left in between. The CDR3 nucleotides are TGTGCCTGGACAAGGGTTCCCTATGGCTACACCTTC. This codes for CAWTRVPYGYTF.

This chain uses TRBV6-2 or TRBV6-3 with TRBJ2-3, with no clear D. This CDR3 contains 12 residues. Deletions cut 2 bases from V and 6 bases from J, with 6 bases between. In germline, CDR1 is MNHEY, CDR2 SVGEGT. CDR3: CASSYRTDTQYF. CDR3 nucleotides: TGTGCCAGCAGTTACCGAACGGATACGCAGTATTTT.

This clone occurred once. J is TRBJ1-2 and V is TRBV28, with D perhaps matching TRBD1 (5 bases). Deletions cut 3 bases from V and 7 bases from J, with 15 bases between. The length of the CDR3 is 14 residues. CDR1 and CDR2 from the germline V gene are MDHEN and SYDVKM. CDR3 DNA: TGTGCCAGCAGTTTCGGGGGTTTTCAGAGTGGCTACACCTTC. Protein: CASSFGGFQSGYTF.

This chain uses TRBV27 with TRBJ2-5; TRBD2 might be the D (5 bases). The CDR3 extends over 13 amino acids. Germline CDR1 is MNHEY and CDR2 is SMNVEV (reference sequence). Trimming removed 7 bases at V and 5 bases at J, with 14 bases between. The CDR3: CASIQLGMETQYF. As DNA, the CDR3 is TGTGCCAGCATTCAACTAGGGATGGAGACCCAGTACTTC.

This clone was seen once. CDR3 amino acids: CASSQESRLAGGNSYEQYF. The CDR3 region has the DNA TGCGCCAGCAGCCAAGAAAGTAGACTAGCGGGAGGTAACTCCTACGAGCAGTACTTC. The rearrangement joins TRBV4-1 to TRBJ2-7; 13 bases align to TRBD2. V lost 0 bases to trimming and J lost 0 bases; unmatched junction nucleotides: 8. The CDR3 spans 19 residues. Germline V gene sequence: CDR1 MGHRA, CDR2 YSYEKL.

The rearrangement links TRBV30 to TRBJ1-3, with 7 bases fitting TRBD1. The germline CDR1 and CDR2 sequences are GTSNPN and SVGIG (reference sequence). This CDR3 comprises 15 residues. The J segment lost 4 bases and the V segment lost 3 bases, leaving 9 bases of the junction unmatched. CDR3: CAWRETGAVGNTIYF. The DNA of the CDR3 is TGTGCCTGGAGGGAAACAGGGGCGGTAGGAAACACCATATATTTT.

A few counts support this clone. The genes are TRBV19 and TRBJ1-2; 8 nucleotides line up with TRBD1. This CDR3 contains 12 residues. V lost 6 bases to trimming and J lost 3 bases; unmatched junction nucleotides: 0. Germline assignment: CDR1 LNHDA and CDR2 SQIVND (reference sequence). In DNA form, the CDR3 reads TGTGCCAGTAGGACAGGGGACTATGGCTACACCTTC. Translating gives CASRTGDYGYTF.

This clone was seen a handful of times. V and J are TRBV2 and TRBJ1-1; weak D call: TRBD1 (5 bases). The CDR3 is 13 amino acids. The V gene's germline CDR1 is SNHLY and CDR2 FYNNEI. Trimming took 8 bases from V and 4 from J, leaving 14 bases between them. This chain's CDR3 is CASRRGERTEAFF. DNA for the CDR3: TGTGCCAGCCGCCGAGGGGAACGCACTGAAGCTTTCTTT.

This clone has only one observation. The chain recombines TRBV4-2 with TRBJ1-5; D gene unclear. Germline V gene sequence: CDR1 LGHNA, CDR2 YNFKEQ. V was clipped by 4 bases and J by 6 bases, with 16 bases between them. The CDR3 is made up of 15 amino acids. This CDR3 reads CASSPDTTVGQPQHF. In DNA, the CDR3 is TGTGCCAGCAGCCCTGACACGACGGTGGGTCAGCCCCAGCATTTT.

The chain joins TRBV5-1 to TRBJ2-1; 9 nucleotides line up with TRBD2. CDR3 length: 14 amino acids. Germline assignment: CDR1 SGHRS and CDR2 YFSETQ. Unmatched junction bases numbered 6, after V lost 1 base and J lost 10 bases. The CDR3 nucleotides read TGCGCCAGCAGCTTGAGGGCGGGAGGGAAGGAGCAGTTCTTC. Translating gives CASSLRAGGKEQFF.

This chain uses TRBV28 with TRBJ1-4; TRBD1 might be the D (6 bases). CDR1 MDHEN and CDR2 SYDVKM come from the germline V gene. The ends were cut back, 5 bases at V and 0 bases at J, with 7 bases in the middle. The CDR3 runs to 14 residues. DNA for the CDR3: TGTGCCAGCAGTCCAGGGGCAACTAATGAAAAACTGTTTTTT. The encoded protein is CASSPGATNEKLFF.

The chain employs TRBV27 and TRBJ2-5; 8 nucleotides agree with TRBD1. The CDR3 runs to 13 residues. V lost 7 bases to trimming and J lost 5 bases; unmatched junction nucleotides: 6. Germline V gene lookup returns CDR1 MNHEY and CDR2 SMNVEV (reference sequence). The CDR3 bases are TGTGCCAGCAAGCAGGGGGCGGTTGAGACCCAGTACTTC. Translated, it gives CASKQGAVETQYF.